This T cell receptor (beta chain) derives from a study of T cells in Graves' hyperthyroidism and ophthalmopathy. The CDR3 runs 14 residues. The V and J ends lost 7 bases and 0 bases respectively, with 13 bases between them. Germline V lookup: CDR1 MNHEY, CDR2 SVGEGT. This clonotype was recorded many times. Clinical symptoms, serum thyroxine and TRAb, thyroid ultrasound and orbital computed tomography together formed the diagnostic basis. Isolation of PBMCs was performed on around 9.3 ml fresh peripheral blood. Amplified TCR beta CDR3 regions derived from RNA transcripts. HTBI primers drove first-round RT-PCR of the TCR CDR3. TCRdb reprocessed the multiplex PCR reads via MiXCR and lists one record per CDR3 protein. The table has some 360,000 distinct CDR3 sequences, about a sixth seen once.

This rearrangement joins TRBV6-2 or TRBV6-3 to TRBJ2-7; tentative D call: TRBD1 (5 bases). This receptor was taken from a woman in her forties with Graves' ophthalmopathy. The sequencing sample was made of blood. Written as DNA, the CDR3 is TGTGCCAGCACTATACAGGCAACCTCCTACGAGCAGTACTTC. The encoded protein is CASTIQATSYEQYF.